The clone carrying this T cell receptor beta chain was found a few times. No antigen is known for it. J was trimmed by 1 base and V by 0 bases; bases with no gene match: 9. This CDR3 comprises 17 residues. Germline V gene data show CDR1 as SGHRS and CDR2 as YFSETQ. The entry originates in a study of cytomegalovirus exposure and HLA in healthy donors. General study results and limits: Three of the chains that were CMV-associated were confirmed in vitro to be specific for CMV antigens. In a later analysis, TCR beta V- and J-gene trimming showed a link to a missense DCLRE1C variant.

The PCR had 60 Vbeta and 13 Jbeta primers. Profiled with immunoSEQ multiplex PCR; TCRdb holds only in-frame clones, not every one. The sample lists roughly 140,000 clones; roughly 79% were seen once. The receptor was isolated from a woman aged 35 to 49 in good health and CMV-seropositive. This chain uses TRBV5-1 with TRBJ1-1, with 7 bases that match TRBD1. Material: PBMCs. The CDR3 DNA reads TGCGCCAGCAGCTTGGTCCCGACAGGGAGCGCGAACACTGAAGCTTTCTTT. Its translation: CASSLVPTGSANTEAFF.